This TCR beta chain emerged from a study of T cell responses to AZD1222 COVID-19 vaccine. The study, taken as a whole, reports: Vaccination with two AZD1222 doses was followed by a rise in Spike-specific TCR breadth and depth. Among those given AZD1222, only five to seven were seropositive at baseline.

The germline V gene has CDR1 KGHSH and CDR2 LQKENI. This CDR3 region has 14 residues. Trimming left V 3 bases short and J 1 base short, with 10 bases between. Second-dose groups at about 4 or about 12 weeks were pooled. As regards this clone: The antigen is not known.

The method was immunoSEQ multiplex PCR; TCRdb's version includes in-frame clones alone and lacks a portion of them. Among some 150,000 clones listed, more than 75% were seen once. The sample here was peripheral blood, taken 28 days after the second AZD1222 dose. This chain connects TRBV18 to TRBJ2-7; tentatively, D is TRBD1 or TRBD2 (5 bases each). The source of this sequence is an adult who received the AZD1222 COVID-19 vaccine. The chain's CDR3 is CASSPGTQSYEQYF. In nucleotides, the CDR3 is TGTGCCAGCTCACCCGGGACCCAGTCCTACGAGCAGTACTTC.